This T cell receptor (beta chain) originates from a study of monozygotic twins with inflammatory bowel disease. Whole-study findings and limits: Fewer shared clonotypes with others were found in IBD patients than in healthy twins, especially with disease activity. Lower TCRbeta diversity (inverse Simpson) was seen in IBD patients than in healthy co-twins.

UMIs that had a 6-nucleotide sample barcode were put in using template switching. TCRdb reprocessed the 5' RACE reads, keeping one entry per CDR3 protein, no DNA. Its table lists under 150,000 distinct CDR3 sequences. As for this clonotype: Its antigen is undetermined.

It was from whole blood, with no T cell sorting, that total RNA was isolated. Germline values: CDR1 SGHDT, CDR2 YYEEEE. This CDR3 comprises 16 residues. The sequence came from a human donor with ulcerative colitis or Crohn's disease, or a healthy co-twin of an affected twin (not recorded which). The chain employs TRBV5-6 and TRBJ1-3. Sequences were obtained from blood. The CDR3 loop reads CASSLVYMTSGNTIYF.